This TCR beta chain is from a study of T cells in Graves' hyperthyroidism and ophthalmopathy (dated by TCRdb to the late 2010s). Background for the entire study: Peripheral blood samples were taken at initial diagnosis, before any treatment was given. TCR V-J signatures able to tell the groups apart were searched for in a discovery cohort of 95 or so patients, of whom around 42 had Graves' ophthalmopathy and about 60 had stable Graves' hyperthyroidism. An independent validation cohort of 18 to 20 hyperthyroidism patients and about 16 patients who later progressed to ophthalmopathy tested prospective prediction of ophthalmopathy. The approximately 100 discovery patients were divided at random into training and test sets in a 7:3 ratio. In more than 5 Graves' hyperthyroidism patients, the study also compared T-cell repertoires from thyroid tissue with T-cell repertoires from blood. Once sampling was done, hyperthyroidism patients were given methimazole at a starting dose of 30 mg daily, whereas ophthalmopathy patients were given high-dose intravenous methylprednisolone. TCR Vbeta CDR3 sequencing of 120 to 150 peripheral blood samples (approximately 44 ophthalmopathy, about 74 hyperthyroidism and around 17 progressor patients) is reported in the paper. Here is what the overall study found, with its caveats: No statistical method was used to set the sample size in advance, and investigators knew the group allocation. Most expanded thyroid clonotypes (frequency above 0.001) were also detected in blood, a finding suggesting that blood repertoires may reflect thyroid immune responses. In cross-validation, a model built on a 13 V-J signature told ophthalmopathy apart from stable hyperthyroidism with 85% to 90% sensitivity and around 81% specificity, and in testing the same model reached 80%/75%. In validation, progression to ophthalmopathy was predicted by the model with nearly 71% sensitivity and around 75% specificity, a median of about 6.4 months before onset.

Points on this clonotype: It lacks a known antigen. At one end the junction does not follow the germline gene, possibly because of a read error.

Graves' hyperthyroidism was defined as stable when no progression to ophthalmopathy occurred over 18 months of follow-up. Hyperthyroidism patients were aged 18 to 65 years and newly diagnosed, with disease duration of less than 2 months. The study excluded patients with uncontrolled infections, other autoimmune diseases, pregnancy or lactation. Diagnoses were based on clinical symptoms, serum thyroxine and TRAb, thyroid ultrasound and orbital computed tomography. PBMCs were separated from over 9 ml of fresh peripheral blood using Ficoll-Paque density gradient centrifugation. Total RNA was extracted with Trizol reagent, and quality was checked on an Agilent 2100 Bioanalyzer. The germline V gene (reference sequence) specifies SEHNR as CDR1 and FQNEAQ as CDR2. There are 14 amino acids in the CDR3, from cysteine to phenylalanine inclusive. The entry retains the CDR3 DNA only, 42 bases that are in frame from base 1.

TCR beta CDR3 regions were amplified from RNA transcripts. A first-round RT-PCR of the TCR CDR3 used the HTBI primer set with the Qiagen OneStep RT-PCR kit. Libraries were constructed in a second round of multiplex PCR, after which size selection and purification were carried out. Sequencing of the libraries was done on an Illumina HiSeq2000 using paired-end 100 bp reads. Per the source publication's procedure: SOAPnuke was used to process the raw data, removing reads that contained adapters or uncalled bases, had a mean Phred below 15, or lacked an exact match to the constant primer or identifier. COPE v1.2.5 was used to merge the high-quality paired reads, and each unique nucleotide sequence was defined as a clonotype. MiTCR v1.1 was used to align the clonotypes against IMGT TRBV, TRBD and TRBJ reference segments. Analysis was restricted to V-J combinations with a frequency above 0.0001, which covered about 99% of repertoires. The TCS score was defined as F50 (clonal expansion) divided by E x V (chaos), with BLOSUM62-based TCRdist calculated between CDR3 peptides within each V-J. Welch's t-statistics and random forest reduced 500 to 550 V-J features to 13, which were used in a naive Bayes classifier (R e1071). TCRdb reran the public reads through fastp at Q25 and MiXCR, keeping productive beta chains. Each record represents a unique CDR3 protein, reported with the most common genes and DNA among its rows. The V and J calls, along with clone size, are taken from TCRdb and not from the paper's own processing. The sample table contains 470,000 or so distinct CDR3 sequences; only one count was recorded for less than 25% of them. Jointly, the top ten make up about 26% of the sample.

This clonotype was obtained from a man between 18 and 35 years old with Graves' hyperthyroidism. The sample consisted of blood. This chain is built from TRBV7-9 and TRBJ2-7; the D gene is possibly TRBD1, with 6 bases matching. The CDR3 is CAGSFWDTAYEQYF. The DNA reads TGTGCCGGCAGCTTCTGGGACACAGCCTACGAGCAGTACTTC.